This T cell receptor beta chain was recovered during a study of shared clonotypes between healthy human individuals. The V gene lost 0 bases and the J gene lost 0 bases, with 9 bases spanning the gap. CDR3 size: 15 residues. Germline V gives CDR1 GTSNPN, CDR2 SVGIG (reference sequence). Broader study findings: Across subsets, estimated richness was generally greater for naive than for memory populations. About 5% of naive CD4 clonotypes were shared across a handful of donors. Only blood samples were collected, and tissue repertoires likely differ.

A remark on this clone: Its specificity is unknown.

The assay was immunoSEQ multiplex PCR, and TCRdb's table has in-frame clones only and misses some. Among about 380,000 clones listed, 90% to 97% were seen once. The specimen was memory CD8+ T cells sorted from blood. Subset described: CD45RO+ cells pooled with CCR7-negative TemRA cells. The chain joins TRBV30 to TRBJ1-3; D is undetermined. The sequence came from a man in his thirties or forties in good health. CDR3: CAWSVVRFSGNTIYF. Written as DNA, the CDR3 is TGTGCCTGGAGTGTTGTCAGATTCTCTGGAAACACCATATATTTT.